This section outlines one T cell receptor beta chain sequence together with its context. Its binding antigen is unknown. No quality values exist for individual bases; no much larger clone is one base distant. Trimming removed 6 bases from V and 4 bases from J; the gene matches leave 6 bases unexplained. Inclusive of the bounding cysteine and phenylalanine, the CDR3 is 13 residues long. Only CDR3 DNA is held: 39 bases, read in frame from base 1. CDR1 and CDR2 are drawn from the germline V gene: MDHEN, SYDVKM. The data are from a study of shared clonotypes between healthy human individuals (dated by TCRdb to about 2020). Some background on the complete study: Three men and a couple of women, aged 18 to 49 years, made up the cohort. Per donor, leukapheresis produced somewhere between about 0.94 and 9.5 billion PBMCs. Different laboratories and diverse techniques were used to prepare libraries and sequence TCR repertoires, to increase sequencing depth and limit assay-specific biases. The study deeply sequenced blood TCR repertoires of about 5 healthy adults to estimate repertoire size and the extent of clonotype sharing between individuals. Broader findings and caveats from the paper: Because the study included a small number of donors, the genetic and exposure-history diversity represented was limited. Sampling was restricted to blood, and TCR repertoires in tissue are likely to differ from TCR repertoires in blood. Pairwise subsampling indicated that sequencing depth was expected to affect the degree of clonotype sharing among donors.

TCR CDR3 regions were amplified from genomic DNA by multiplex PCR using the deep immunoSEQ assay. Extracted genomic DNA from each cell subset was spread evenly across all wells of several immunoSEQ 96-well plates, with each plate serving as a replicate. Each replicate PCR for unsorted PBMC received roughly 290 ng genomic DNA, equal to tens of thousands of T cell genomes. Ten immunoSEQ deep assay plates were used to sequence unsorted PBMC genomic DNA. Purified libraries were quantified with a Qubit 3.0 fluorometer, sized on a Bioanalyzer 2100, and re-quantified with the KAPA Library Quantification kit. Every immunoSEQ 96-well plate was sequenced on a dedicated single-read 150-cycle Illumina NextSeq 550 flow cell. The study's own analysis went as follows. Because the immunoSEQ output included only junctional sequences and no quality scores, the filtering could not be the same as the filtering used for full-length reads. To assign V/J genes and CDR3, sequences were annotated using PyIR, a Python wrapper for IgBLAST v1.9, with IMGT germline references. Reads were filtered out if the reads had weak V/J assignments (E-value above 1e-6), no CDR3, stop codons, out-of-frame junctions, or ambiguous translated residues. V3J clonotypes were defined as sequences sharing the same inferred V gene, J gene, and CDR3 amino acid sequence. To compute the percentage overlap between repertoires, the number of shared unique clonotypes was divided by the size of the smaller repertoire. Three approaches were used to assess repertoire richness: RTK rarefaction, the Chao1 estimator, and Recon v2.1 estimates of unobserved clonotypes. This is the immuneACCESS table as TCRdb keeps it, with only in-frame sequences that have V and J called. A part of the clones is gone; compared with another copy, unresolved V genes explain less than half, and the rest is unexplained. The V and J calls and clone size are taken from that table; D and trimming were inferred from the DNA. A total of about 490,000 clones appear in this sample, less than 80% of them only once. The ten largest account for 10% to 15% of the sample.

The donors were healthy, HIV-negative adults who had no recently reported acute infections or vaccinations. All donors were Caucasian adults living in Nashville, Tennessee, USA. For unsorted samples, approximately 84 million PBMCs were counted, and genomic DNA was extracted using the QIAamp DNA Blood Mini kit. Blood was obtained by leukapheresis, after which PBMCs were separated by Ficoll-Histopaque density gradient centrifugation and cryopreserved in liquid nitrogen vapor phase. The specimen was PBMCs. The TCR was taken from a woman in her forties in good health. Some clones in this sample may be carry-over from other donors' samples. Rearrangement joined TRBV28 to TRBJ2-7; 7 bases in the junction line up with TRBD1. The CDR3 protein sequence reads: CASRPQGLYEQYF. The DNA sequence is as follows: TGTGCCAGCAGACCACAGGGGCTGTACGAGCAGTACTTC.